This T cell receptor (beta chain) was retrieved from a study of blood T cells in healthy people across ages. General observations from the study: Any changes in expanded clonotypes were possibly confounded, as donor CMV status remained unknown. TCR beta diversity tracked closely with naive T cell percentage. Per million T cells, the diversity of TCR beta decreased roughly linearly as age advanced.

This clonotype has just a few counts. Its antigen is not known. Those donating, healthy Caucasian individuals from Russia, were aged 6 to 90. The second PCR ran 7 to 11 cycles with a sample-barcoded 5' primer and J-beta primers. TCRdb recomputed calls from the 5' RACE reads with MiXCR, one row per CDR3 protein. The repertoire holds hundreds of thousands of distinct CDR3 sequences, approximately 30% seen once, with approximately 14% in the top ten. The CDR3 has 15 residues. V was pared by 5 bases and J by 0 bases, with 14 bases between. In germline, CDR1 is MNHNY, CDR2 SVGAGI (reference sequence). This clonotype was sampled from a woman older than 75 in good health. The sequenced sample was blood. V gene TRBV6-6 combines with J gene TRBJ2-7; D is tentatively TRBD1 or TRBD2 (5 bases each). CDR3 protein: CASSPPRGASYEQYF. The CDR3 DNA reads as TGTGCCAGCAGTCCCCCCCGGGGCGCCTCCTACGAGCAGTACTTC.